This paragraph reports one TCR beta chain. The antigen remains unidentified. The libraries of TRB cDNA were prepared using 5' RACE with UMI labels. TCRdb re-called the 5' RACE reads; every CDR3 protein appears as one record, without DNA. Here the sample table reports approximately 53,000 distinct CDR3 sequences. The data were taken from a study of CXCR3-negative and CXCR3-positive naive CD8 T cells. About the study: The libraries together contributed 110 million to 150 million TRB reads, each supplying about 1.5 +/- 0.3 million. General study results and limits: Partially decreased CXCR3 expression was recorded after cryopreservation, and fresh PBMCs were used in most assays. Relative to memory CD8+ cells, whose diversity was much lower, both naive subsets had comparably high diversity.

The germline CDR1 and CDR2 sequences are SQVTM and ANQGSEA. The CDR3 spans 11 residues. What was sequenced was memory CD8+ T cells from blood. This receptor was obtained from a human donor in good health. Some clones in this sample may be carry-over from other donors' samples. The J gene is TRBJ1-2, the V gene TRBV29-1. The chain's CDR3 is CSVEWGYGYTF.